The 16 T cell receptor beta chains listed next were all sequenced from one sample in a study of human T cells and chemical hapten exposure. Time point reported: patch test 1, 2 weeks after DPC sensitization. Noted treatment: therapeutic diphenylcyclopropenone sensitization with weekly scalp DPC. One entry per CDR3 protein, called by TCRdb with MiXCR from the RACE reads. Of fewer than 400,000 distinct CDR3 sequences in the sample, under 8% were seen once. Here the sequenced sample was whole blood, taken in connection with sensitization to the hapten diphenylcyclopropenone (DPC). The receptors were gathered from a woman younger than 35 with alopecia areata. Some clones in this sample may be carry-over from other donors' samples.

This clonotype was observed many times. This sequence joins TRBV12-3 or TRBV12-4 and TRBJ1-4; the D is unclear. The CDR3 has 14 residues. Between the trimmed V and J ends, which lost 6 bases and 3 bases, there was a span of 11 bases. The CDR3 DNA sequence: TGTGCCAGCAGATCGGTCCCTCCTAATGAAAAACTGTTTTTT. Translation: CASRSVPPNEKLFF.

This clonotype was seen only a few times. The CDR3 reads CASSSRDGTEAFF. The CDR3 DNA reads as TGTGCCAGCAGTTCCCGGGACGGCACTGAAGCTTTCTTT. The gene calls are TRBV12-3 or TRBV12-4 and TRBJ1-1; tentatively, D is TRBD1 (5 bases). CDR3 length: 13 amino acids. Trimming pared 4 bases from V and 4 bases from J, leaving 10 bases between.

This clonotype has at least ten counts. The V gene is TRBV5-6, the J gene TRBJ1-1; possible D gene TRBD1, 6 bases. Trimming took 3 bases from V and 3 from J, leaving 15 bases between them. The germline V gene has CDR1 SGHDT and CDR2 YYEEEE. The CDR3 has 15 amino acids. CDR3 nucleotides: TGTGCCAGCAGCTATTACAGGGAAATCTACACTGAAGCTTTCTTT. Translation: CASSYYREIYTEAFF.

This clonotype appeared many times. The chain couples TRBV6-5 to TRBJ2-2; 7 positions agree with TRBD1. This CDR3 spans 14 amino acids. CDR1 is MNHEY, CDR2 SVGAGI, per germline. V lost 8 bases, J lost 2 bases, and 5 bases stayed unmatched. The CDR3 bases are TGTGCCAGCGCCGACAGGGCCAACACCGGGGAGCTGTTTTTT. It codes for CASADRANTGELFF.

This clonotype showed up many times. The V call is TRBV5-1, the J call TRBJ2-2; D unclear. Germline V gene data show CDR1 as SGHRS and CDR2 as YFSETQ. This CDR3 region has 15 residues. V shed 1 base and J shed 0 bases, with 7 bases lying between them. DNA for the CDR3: TGCGCCAGCAGCTTGATCCCCTCGAACACCGGGGAGCTGTTTTTT. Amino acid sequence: CASSLIPSNTGELFF.

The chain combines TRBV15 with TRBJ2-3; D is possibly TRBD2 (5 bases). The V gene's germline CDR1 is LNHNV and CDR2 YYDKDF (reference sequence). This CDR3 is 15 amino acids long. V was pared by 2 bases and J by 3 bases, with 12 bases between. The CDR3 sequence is CATSRRGTGTDTQYF. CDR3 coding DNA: TGTGCCACCAGCAGACGCGGTACGGGAACAGATACGCAGTATTTT.

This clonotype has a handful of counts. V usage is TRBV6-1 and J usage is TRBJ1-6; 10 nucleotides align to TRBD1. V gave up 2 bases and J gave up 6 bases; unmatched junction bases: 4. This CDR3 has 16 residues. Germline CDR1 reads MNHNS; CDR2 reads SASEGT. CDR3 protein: CASSEIGQGVNSPLHF. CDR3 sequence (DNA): TGTGCCAGCAGTGAAATAGGACAGGGGGTTAATTCACCCCTCCACTTT.

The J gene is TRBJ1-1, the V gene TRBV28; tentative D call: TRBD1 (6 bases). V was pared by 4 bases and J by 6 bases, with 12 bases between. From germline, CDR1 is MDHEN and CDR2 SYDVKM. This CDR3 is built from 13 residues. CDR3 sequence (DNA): TGTGCCAGCAGTTCAGGGGCGAGTCCTGAAGCTTTCTTT. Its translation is CASSSGASPEAFF.

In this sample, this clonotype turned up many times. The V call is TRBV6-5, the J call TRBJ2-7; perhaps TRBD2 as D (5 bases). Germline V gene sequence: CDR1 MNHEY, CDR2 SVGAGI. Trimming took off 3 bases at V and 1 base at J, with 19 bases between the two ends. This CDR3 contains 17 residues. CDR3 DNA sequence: TGTGCCAGCAGTTATTCGACCGGATCCCGCGGGTCCTACGAGCAGTACTTC. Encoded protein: CASSYSTGSRGSYEQYF.

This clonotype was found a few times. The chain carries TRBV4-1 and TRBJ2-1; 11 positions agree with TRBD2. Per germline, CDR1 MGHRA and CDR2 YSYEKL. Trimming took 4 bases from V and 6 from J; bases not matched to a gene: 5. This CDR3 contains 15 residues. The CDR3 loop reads CASSPGTSGLNEQFF. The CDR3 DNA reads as TGCGCCAGCAGCCCGGGGACTAGCGGACTCAATGAGCAGTTCTTC.

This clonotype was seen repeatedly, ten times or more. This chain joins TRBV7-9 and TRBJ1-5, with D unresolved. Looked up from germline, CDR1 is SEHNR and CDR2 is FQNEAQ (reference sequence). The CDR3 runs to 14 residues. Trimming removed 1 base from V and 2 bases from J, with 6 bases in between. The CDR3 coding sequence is TGTGCCAGCAGCTTAGACAGTGGCAATCAGCCCCAGCATTTT. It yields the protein CASSLDSGNQPQHF.

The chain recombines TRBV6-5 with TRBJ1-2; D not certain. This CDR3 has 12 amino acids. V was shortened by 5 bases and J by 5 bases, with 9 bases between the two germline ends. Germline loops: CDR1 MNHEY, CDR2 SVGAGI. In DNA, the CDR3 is TGTGCCAGCAGTACGACTGATTATGGCTACACCTTC. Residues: CASSTTDYGYTF.

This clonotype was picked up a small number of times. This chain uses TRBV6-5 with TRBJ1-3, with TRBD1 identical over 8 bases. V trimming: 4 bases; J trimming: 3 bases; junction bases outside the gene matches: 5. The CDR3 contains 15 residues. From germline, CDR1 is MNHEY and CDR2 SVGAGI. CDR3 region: CASSSGGASGNTIYF. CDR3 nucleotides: TGTGCCAGCAGTTCAGGGGGCGCGAGTGGAAACACCATATATTTT.

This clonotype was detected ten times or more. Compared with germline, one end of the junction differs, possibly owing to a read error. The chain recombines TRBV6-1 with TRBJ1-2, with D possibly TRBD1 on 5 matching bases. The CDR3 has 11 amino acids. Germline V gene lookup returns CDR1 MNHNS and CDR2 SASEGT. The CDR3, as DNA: TGTGCCAGCAGTGTGGGGCAGCGCAACCGATTC. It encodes CASSVGQRNRF.

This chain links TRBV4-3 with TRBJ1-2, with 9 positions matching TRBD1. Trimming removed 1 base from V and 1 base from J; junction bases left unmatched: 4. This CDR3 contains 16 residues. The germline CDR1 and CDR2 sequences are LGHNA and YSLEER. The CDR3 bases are TGCGCCAGCAGCCAAGTGGGACAGGGTATTAACTATGGCTACACCTTC. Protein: CASSQVGQGINYGYTF.

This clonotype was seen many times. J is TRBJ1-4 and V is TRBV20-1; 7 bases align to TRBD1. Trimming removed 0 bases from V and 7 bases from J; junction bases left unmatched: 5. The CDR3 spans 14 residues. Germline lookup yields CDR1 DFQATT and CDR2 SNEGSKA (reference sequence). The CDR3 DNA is TGCAGTGCTAGAGATGCGGGACAGCCTGAAAAACTGTTTTTT. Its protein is CSARDAGQPEKLFF.